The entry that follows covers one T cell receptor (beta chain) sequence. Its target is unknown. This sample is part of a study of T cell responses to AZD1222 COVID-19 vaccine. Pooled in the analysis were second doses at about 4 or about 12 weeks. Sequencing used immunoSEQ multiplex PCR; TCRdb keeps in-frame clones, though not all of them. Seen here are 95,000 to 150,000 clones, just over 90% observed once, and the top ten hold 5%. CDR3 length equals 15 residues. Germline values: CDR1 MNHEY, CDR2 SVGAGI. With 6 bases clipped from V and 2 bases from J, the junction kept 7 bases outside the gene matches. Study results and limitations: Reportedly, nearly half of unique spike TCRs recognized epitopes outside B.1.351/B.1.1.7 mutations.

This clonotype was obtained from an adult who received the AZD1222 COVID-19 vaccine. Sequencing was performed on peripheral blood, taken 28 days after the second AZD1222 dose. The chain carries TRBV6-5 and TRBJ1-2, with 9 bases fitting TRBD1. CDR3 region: CASSRTGQGNYGYTF. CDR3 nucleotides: TGTGCCAGCAGCAGGACCGGACAGGGGAACTATGGCTACACCTTC.